These 29 T cell receptor beta chains came from one sample sequenced in a study of blood T cell repertoires in COVID-19. Some clones are missing from TCRdb's copy, which holds only in-frame ones; the method was immunoSEQ multiplex PCR. The sample has under 250,000 clones; 82% are singletons. The sequencing sample was made of peripheral blood. Source of these receptors: a woman older than 75 with acute or convalescent COVID-19.

This sequence joins TRBV9 and TRBJ1-6; no definite D call. CDR1 SGDLS and CDR2 YYNGEE come from the germline V gene. CDR3 size: 16 residues. V was clipped by 4 bases and J by 2 bases, with 13 bases between them. The CDR3 DNA sequence: TGTGCCAGCAGCCCTGGTGGAGTTGCCTATAATTCACCCCTCCACTTT. Its translation is CASSPGGVAYNSPLHF.

The J gene is TRBJ1-4, the V gene TRBV9; weak D call: TRBD1 (5 bases). The CDR3 has 15 residues. Germline assignment: CDR1 SGDLS and CDR2 YYNGEE. V was pared by 2 bases and J by 3 bases, with 11 bases between. CDR3 nucleotides: TGTGCCAGCAGCGTTGGGGGGACCCCTAATGAAAAACTGTTTTTT. This codes for CASSVGGTPNEKLFF.

The genes are TRBV14 and TRBJ2-7; D is possibly TRBD2 (5 bases). The CDR3 totals 14 residues. Germline CDR1 reads SGHDN; CDR2 reads FVKESK. With 4 bases removed from V and 2 bases from J, the gap between germline ends came to 12 bases. CDR3: CASSPRTGAYEQYF. The CDR3, as DNA: TGTGCCAGCAGCCCCCGGACTGGAGCCTACGAGCAGTACTTC.

The chain recombines TRBV5-1 with TRBJ1-1; D is ambiguous. With 3 bases removed from V and 2 bases from J, the gap between germline ends came to 8 bases. Germline CDR1 reads SGHRS; CDR2 reads YFSETQ. The CDR3 sequence is 13 residues long. The CDR3, as DNA: TGCGCCAGCAGCTGGACTGATAACACTGAAGCTTTCTTT. Translating it yields CASSWTDNTEAFF. The full variable domain, rest sourced from reference TRBV5-1 and TRBJ1-1, is KAGVTQTPRYLIKTRGQQVTLSCSPISGHRSVSWYQQTPGQGLQFLFEYFSETQRNKGNFPGRFSGRQFSNSRSEMNVSTLELGDSALYLCASSWTDNTEAFFGQGTRLTVV.

The chain joins TRBV3-1 (or the pseudogene TRBV3-2) to TRBJ1-3; D remains unclear. CDR1 and CDR2 from the germline V gene are LGHDT and YNNKEL (reference sequence). The ends were cut back, 4 bases at V and 7 bases at J, with 17 bases in the middle. CDR3 length: 15 amino acids. The CDR3 DNA reads TGTGCCAGCAGCCTCTCGGGTGCCAGAGGGAACACCATATATTTT. It encodes CASSLSGARGNTIYF.

A few counts support this clone. The J gene is TRBJ1-5, the V gene TRBV7-2; 8 positions agree with TRBD1. The CDR3 is made up of 13 amino acids. Germline V lookup: CDR1 SGHTA, CDR2 FQGNSA. The trim removed 5 bases at V and 7 bases at J, leaving 4 bases unmatched. In DNA form, the CDR3 reads TGTGCCAGCAGCAGAGACAGGGGCCAGCCCCAGCATTTT. Translation: CASSRDRGQPQHF.

The chain couples TRBV29-1 to TRBJ2-7, with D possibly TRBD1 on 5 matching bases. The CDR3 sequence is 11 residues long. Looked up from germline, CDR1 is SQVTM and CDR2 is ANQGSEA. The V end lost 1 base, the J end lost 6 bases, and 7 bases lay between the germline ends. The CDR3 bases are TGCAGCGTTGAAGTCAGGGCCGAGCAGTACTTC. Translation: CSVEVRAEQYF.

The rearrangement links TRBV7-9 to TRBJ1-1, with 7 bases identical to TRBD1. Germline V gene data show CDR1 as SEHNR and CDR2 as FQNEAQ (reference sequence). The length of the CDR3 is 15 residues. The trim removed 0 bases at V and 4 bases at J, leaving 5 bases unmatched. For the CDR3, the DNA is TGTGCCAGCAGCTTAGCGTCAGGGGGAGGCACTGAAGCTTTCTTT. Amino acid sequence: CASSLASGGGTEAFF.

The V call is TRBV4-3, the J call TRBJ2-2; D is unclear. Trimming cost V 6 bases and J 3 bases, with 8 bases left between them. CDR1 is LGHNA, CDR2 YSLEER, per germline. The CDR3 is 13 amino acids. CDR3 residues: CASSRVDTGELFF. Written as DNA, the CDR3 is TGCGCCAGCAGTCGCGTTGACACCGGGGAGCTGTTTTTT.

This clone has just a few counts. This chain uses TRBV19 with TRBJ1-2; TRBD1 agrees at 7 bases. This CDR3 region has 15 residues. Trimming took 5 bases from V and 4 from J; bases not matched to a gene: 10. Germline values: CDR1 LNHDA, CDR2 SQIVND (reference sequence). The CDR3 is CASSSTGELGYGYTF. The DNA of the CDR3 is TGTGCCAGTAGTTCTACAGGGGAGTTAGGCTATGGCTACACCTTC.

This chain links TRBV11-2 with TRBJ1-1; 7 nucleotides agree with TRBD1. The V segment lost 6 bases and the J segment 1 base; nucleotides outside the gene matches: 5. Germline CDR1 and CDR2: SGHAT and FQNNGV. CDR3 length: 14 amino acids. CDR3 amino acids: CASRPGQENTEAFF. DNA for the CDR3: TGTGCCAGCAGACCCGGACAGGAGAACACTGAAGCTTTCTTT.

This clone was found a few times. The J gene is TRBJ1-2, the V gene TRBV24-1; 7 bases agree with TRBD1. The trim removed 5 bases at V and 6 bases at J, leaving 5 bases unmatched. This CDR3 comprises 13 residues. Germline V CDR1 and CDR2: KGHDR, SFDVKD. The CDR3 nucleotides are TGTGCCACCAGTGGGGGCAGGGGGGATGGCTACACCTTC. Encoded protein: CATSGGRGDGYTF.

A single count supports this clone. The genes are TRBV9 and TRBJ1-3, with D possibly matching TRBD1 (6 bases). The CDR3 spans 15 residues. CDR1 and CDR2 (germline): SGDLS, YYNGEE. V gave up 10 bases and J gave up 0 bases, with 17 bases separating them. CDR3 nucleotide sequence: TGTGCCTTACAGGGCCTCCAGAACTCTGGAAACACCATATATTTT. It yields the protein CALQGLQNSGNTIYF. The full variable domain, its missing parts supplied by reference TRBV9 and TRBJ1-3, is DSGVTQTPKHLITATGQRVTLRCSPRSGDLSVYWYQQSLDQGLQFLIQYYNGEERAKGNILERFSAQQFPDLHSELNLSSLELGDSALYFCALQGLQNSGNTIYFGEGSWLTVV.

The chain couples TRBV24-1 to TRBJ2-7, with 8 bases fitting TRBD2. This CDR3 has 13 amino acids. Germline V gives CDR1 KGHDR, CDR2 SFDVKD. V gave up 6 bases and J gave up 3 bases; unmatched junction bases: 3. CDR3 loop: CATSSGGFYEQYF. The DNA of the CDR3 is TGTGCCACCAGTAGCGGGGGCTTCTACGAGCAGTACTTC.

The chain recombines TRBV7-2 with TRBJ2-1; 8 positions match TRBD2. The CDR3 covers 15 residues. The ends lost 4 bases at V and 2 bases at J; junction bases unmatched: 4. Per the germline V gene, CDR1 is SGHTA and CDR2 is FQGNSA. The CDR3 reads CASSSTSGAYNEQFF. CDR3 sequence (DNA): TGTGCCAGCAGCTCAACTAGCGGCGCCTACAATGAGCAGTTCTTC.

The chain links TRBV19 to TRBJ2-5; 8 nucleotides line up with TRBD1. CDR1 is LNHDA and CDR2 is SQIVND in the germline V gene (reference sequence). The CDR3 is 14 residues long. Losses at the gene ends were 7 bases for V and 4 bases for J; bases not matched to a gene: 8. CDR3 nucleotide sequence: TGTGCCAGTACCCAAGACAGGGGTGGAGAGACCCAGTACTTC. It encodes CASTQDRGGETQYF.

CDR3 region: CASSYRDRGSGYTF. CDR3 DNA: TGTGCCAGCAGCTACCGGGACAGGGGATCTGGCTACACCTTC. This chain connects TRBV6-5 to TRBJ1-2; 10 bases are a match to TRBD1. With V trimmed by 6 bases and J by 7 bases, 8 bases remained unmatched. Germline CDR1 is MNHEY and CDR2 is SVGAGI. The CDR3 length is 14 residues.

This clone was detected a few times. The V call is TRBV7-2, the J call TRBJ1-5; D perhaps matches TRBD1 (6 bases). Trimming shortened V by 0 bases and J by 2 bases, and 8 bases separated the two germline ends. Germline V gene data show CDR1 as SGHTA and CDR2 as FQGNSA. The CDR3 length is 15 residues. The CDR3 protein is CASSLAAGGNQPQHF. The CDR3 DNA reads TGTGCCAGCAGCTTAGCGGCAGGGGGCAATCAGCCCCAGCATTTT.

The V and J genes are TRBV15 and TRBJ2-7; TRBD2 aligns across 8 bases. Looked up from germline, CDR1 is LNHNV and CDR2 is YYDKDF (reference sequence). The trim removed 0 bases at V and 5 bases at J, leaving 6 bases unmatched. The CDR3 is made up of 15 amino acids. Here the CDR3 reads CATSREAGLAHEQYF. CDR3 coding DNA: TGTGCCACCAGCAGAGAGGCAGGACTAGCCCACGAGCAGTACTTC.

The chain carries TRBV30 and TRBJ2-4, with D perhaps matching TRBD1 (5 bases). Germline V gene data show CDR1 as GTSNPN and CDR2 as SVGIG (reference sequence). This CDR3 has 13 amino acids. V was cut by 0 bases and J by 9 bases, with 12 bases left in between. The CDR3 protein is CAWSVQVRTIQYF. As DNA, the CDR3 is TGTGCCTGGAGTGTACAGGTCCGTACCATTCAGTACTTC.

The chain links TRBV9 to TRBJ2-5; 8 bases fit TRBD1. With V trimmed by 3 bases and J by 7 bases, 14 bases remained unmatched. The germline V gene encodes CDR1 SGDLS and CDR2 YYNGEE. The CDR3 sequence is 16 residues long. The CDR3: CASSATTGATVVTQYF. In nucleotides, the CDR3 is TGTGCCAGCAGCGCAACGACAGGGGCGACGGTCGTGACCCAGTACTTC.

The gene calls are TRBV5-1 and TRBJ1-2, with TRBD1 as a possible D gene (5 bases). Germline V gene lookup returns CDR1 SGHRS and CDR2 YFSETQ. The germline V and J ends were trimmed by 2 bases and 4 bases, with 12 bases remaining between them. The CDR3 consists of 14 residues. The CDR3 region has the DNA TGCGCCAGCAGCTTCCTACAGGCCGCCTATGGCTACACCTTC. It codes for CASSFLQAAYGYTF.

The rearrangement links TRBV27 to TRBJ1-4; TRBD1 might be the D (6 bases). The CDR3 is 15 residues long. CDR1 MNHEY and CDR2 SMNVEV come from the germline V gene (reference sequence). V lost 0 bases to trimming and J lost 8 bases, with 13 bases between them. DNA for the CDR3: TGTGCCAGCAGTTTATCACAGGGAAGTGAGGAAAAACTGTTTTTT. Translated, it gives CASSLSQGSEEKLFF.

V usage is TRBV10-3 and J usage is TRBJ1-6; D gene unclear. Trimming took off 0 bases at V and 0 bases at J, with 9 bases between the two ends. The CDR3 sequence is 17 residues long. Per the germline V gene, CDR1 is ENHRY and CDR2 is SYGVKD. CDR3 amino acids: CAISESPGISYNSPLHF. CDR3 sequence (DNA): TGTGCCATCAGTGAGTCGCCGGGTATCTCCTATAATTCACCCCTCCACTTT.

The chain is built from TRBV11-2 and TRBJ2-7, with 7 bases matching TRBD1. V lost 0 bases, J lost 4 bases, and 6 bases stayed unmatched. This CDR3 has 15 residues. Germline CDR1 is SGHAT and CDR2 is FQNNGV. The CDR3, as DNA: TGTGCCAGCAGCTTAGATGGGCTCAGGGGGTACGAGCAGTACTTC. Translating it yields CASSLDGLRGYEQYF.

This clone was counted a single time. The chain has TRBV7-8 and TRBJ1-2, with TRBD1 identical over 11 bases. Germline-derived CDR1 and CDR2 are SGHVS and FQNEAQ. Trimming took 1 base from V and 7 from J; bases not matched to a gene: 2. The CDR3 is 14 amino acids. The CDR3 DNA reads as TGTGCCAGCAGCTTAGGGACAGGGGGCAGTGGCTACACCTTC. It is translated as CASSLGTGGSGYTF.

V is TRBV29-1 and J is TRBJ1-2; TRBD1 is a possible D gene (6 bases). Germline loops: CDR1 SQVTM, CDR2 ANQGSEA. The CDR3 totals 15 residues. The V and J ends lost 4 bases and 0 bases respectively, with 15 bases between them. CDR3 bases: TGCAGCGTTGTCGATTGGGACACTCCTAACTATGGCTACACCTTC. Translation gives CSVVDWDTPNYGYTF.

The V call is TRBV18, the J call TRBJ1-2, with 9 nucleotides matching TRBD1. This CDR3 has 17 amino acids. Germline CDR1 and CDR2: KGHSH and LQKENI. The V segment lost 3 bases and the J segment 4 bases; nucleotides outside the gene matches: 12. The CDR3 sequence is CASSPATGTGFLYGYTF. The CDR3 DNA reads as TGTGCCAGCTCACCGGCCACCGGGACAGGGTTTCTCTATGGCTACACCTTC.

The chain joins TRBV9 to TRBJ1-2, with 9 bases matching TRBD1. The germline CDR1 and CDR2 sequences are SGDLS and YYNGEE. The CDR3 has 15 residues. The J segment lost 7 bases and the V segment lost 4 bases, leaving 11 bases of the junction unmatched. Here the CDR3 DNA reads TGTGCCAGCAGCACTAGGACAGGGGAATGGAGTGGCTACACCTTC. As protein: CASSTRTGEWSGYTF.